The 23 T cell receptor beta chains reported below all come from one sample, sequenced in a study of blood T cell repertoires in COVID-19. The method was immunoSEQ multiplex PCR; TCRdb's version includes in-frame clones alone and lacks a portion of them. The data contain 90,000 to 100,000 clones, about 80% of them singletons. The sample consisted of peripheral blood. Receptor source: a man aged 65-85 years with acute or convalescent COVID-19.

The chain has TRBV3-1 (or the pseudogene TRBV3-2) and TRBJ2-3, with 8 bases identical to TRBD2. The CDR3 extends over 12 amino acids. V was clipped by 10 bases and J by 6 bases; unmatched bases: 6. From germline, CDR1 is LGHDT and CDR2 YNNKEL (reference sequence). CDR3 protein: CATSGSGDTQYF. For the CDR3, the DNA is TGTGCCACAAGCGGGAGCGGGGATACGCAGTATTTT.

This clone was seen only once. The rearrangement links TRBV4-2 to TRBJ1-2; 10 positions agree with TRBD1. J was trimmed by 8 bases and V by 3 bases; bases with no gene match: 0. Germline V gives CDR1 LGHNA, CDR2 YNFKEQ. This CDR3 is built from 12 residues. For the CDR3, the DNA is TGTGCCAGCAGCCAGACAGGGGGCGGCTACACCTTC. Translated, it gives CASSQTGGGYTF.

This clone is a singleton in its sample. The chain links TRBV30 to TRBJ1-4, with D possibly being TRBD1 (6 bases). The V and J ends lost 2 bases and 3 bases respectively, with 13 bases between them. The CDR3 loop spans 15 amino acids. Germline-derived CDR1 and CDR2 are GTSNPN and SVGIG (reference sequence). Here the CDR3 reads CAWSNRVKSNEKLFF. DNA for the CDR3: TGTGCCTGGAGTAACAGGGTTAAGTCTAATGAAAAACTGTTTTTT.

This sequence joins TRBV30 and TRBJ2-7; a possible D gene is TRBD1 (6 bases). Germline V lookup: CDR1 GTSNPN, CDR2 SVGIG (reference sequence). The CDR3 spans 14 residues. Deletions cut 3 bases from V and 0 bases from J, with 12 bases between. The CDR3 region is CAWRQTGNSYEQYF. The CDR3 DNA reads TGTGCCTGGAGGCAAACAGGGAACTCCTACGAGCAGTACTTC. Full variable domain (outside the CDR3, taken from reference TRBV30 and TRBJ2-7): SQTIHQWPATLVQPVGSPLSLECTVEGTSNPNLYWYRQAAGRGLQLLFYSVGIGQISSEVPQNLSASRPQDRQFILSSKKLLLSDSGFYLCAWRQTGNSYEQYFGPGTRLTVT.

The V gene is TRBV25-1, the J gene TRBJ2-7; possible D gene TRBD1, 5 bases. V was cut by 5 bases and J by 5 bases, with 10 bases left in between. Germline V gives CDR1 MGHDK, CDR2 SYGVNS. CDR3 length: 12 residues. CDR3: CASSKDSHEQYF. The CDR3 nucleotides are TGTGCCAGCAGTAAAGACAGCCACGAGCAGTACTTC.

The V call is TRBV19, the J call TRBJ1-2, with a tentative D call TRBD1 (5 bases). The germline CDR1 and CDR2 sequences are LNHDA and SQIVND (reference sequence). The V end lost 8 bases, the J end lost 8 bases, and 18 bases lay between the germline ends. There are 13 residues in the CDR3. The CDR3 sequence: CASRTTEGRGYTF. The CDR3 bases are TGTGCCAGTCGAACGACGGAGGGACGCGGCTACACCTTC.

The J gene is TRBJ2-7, the V gene TRBV7-8, with 7 bases lining up with TRBD1. In germline, CDR1 is SGHVS, CDR2 FQNEAQ. The CDR3 sequence is 14 residues long. The V gene end was trimmed by 5 bases and the J gene end by 2 bases; junction bases not matched to a gene: 6. The CDR3 is CASSHRDRPYEQYF. The DNA for the CDR3 is TGTGCCAGCAGCCACCGGGACAGACCCTACGAGCAGTACTTC. Full variable domain (remainder filled in from reference TRBV7-8 and TRBJ2-7): GAGVSQSPRYKVAKRGQDVALRCDPISGHVSLFWYQQALGQGPEFLTYFQNEAQLDKSGLPSDRFFAERPEGSVSTLKIQRTQQEDSAVYLCASSHRDRPYEQYFGPGTRLTVT.

J is TRBJ1-2 and V is TRBV30; no clear D. The CDR3 extends over 11 amino acids. Germline CDR1 and CDR2: GTSNPN and SVGIG (reference sequence). Between the trimmed V and J ends, which lost 3 bases and 8 bases, there was a span of 10 bases. The chain's CDR3 is CAWSLAGGYTF. CDR3 DNA: TGTGCCTGGAGCTTGGCAGGCGGCTACACCTTC.

The rearrangement uses TRBV11-3 and TRBJ2-5; D may be TRBD1 (5 bases). V was shortened by 5 bases and J by 1 base, with 8 bases between the two germline ends. The CDR3 covers 13 residues. CDR1 and CDR2 (germline): SGHNT, YENEEA. In DNA form, the CDR3 reads TGTGCCAGCAGCAGGGGAAGCCAAGAGACCCAGTACTTC. It translates to CASSRGSQETQYF.

The chain recombines TRBV7-2 with TRBJ2-5; tentative D call: TRBD2 (6 bases). CDR1 is SGHTA and CDR2 is FQGNSA in the germline V gene. The CDR3 is 14 amino acids. V was cut by 5 bases and J by 4 bases, with 14 bases left in between. The CDR3 nucleotides read TGTGCCAGCAGCCCCTGGGGAGCGGGAGAGACCCAGTACTTC. Translation gives CASSPWGAGETQYF.

This clone was seen just once. The chain recombines TRBV7-8 with TRBJ2-7; tentative D call: TRBD1 (5 bases). V lost 5 bases, J lost 7 bases, and 12 bases lay in between. This CDR3 region has 12 residues. Germline values: CDR1 SGHVS, CDR2 FQNEAQ. This chain's CDR3 is CASSPSGWEQYF. The CDR3 DNA is TGTGCCAGCAGCCCCTCAGGGTGGGAGCAGTACTTC. Full variable domain (outside the CDR3, taken from reference TRBV7-8 and TRBJ2-7): GAGVSQSPRYKVAKRGQDVALRCDPISGHVSLFWYQQALGQGPEFLTYFQNEAQLDKSGLPSDRFFAERPEGSVSTLKIQRTQQEDSAVYLCASSPSGWEQYFGPGTRLTVT.

This clone was found a few times. This rearrangement joins TRBV3-1 (or the pseudogene TRBV3-2) to TRBJ2-7; TRBD2 aligns across 10 bases. Germline V CDR1 and CDR2: LGHDT, YNNKEL (reference sequence). V dropped 3 bases and J dropped 0; count of bases not matched to a gene: 5. The CDR3 length is 16 residues. CDR3 sequence (DNA): TGTGCCAGCAGCCACAAAGCGGGAGGGCCCTCCTACGAGCAGTACTTC. Its protein is CASSHKAGGPSYEQYF.

The chain couples TRBV2 to TRBJ2-3; TRBD1 agrees at 9 bases. V was clipped by 6 bases and J by 1 base; unmatched bases: 2. Germline loops: CDR1 SNHLY, CDR2 FYNNEI. The CDR3 contains 14 residues. The CDR3 DNA reads TGTGCCAGCAGCTGGACAGGGGGCACAGATACGCAGTATTTT. Amino acids: CASSWTGGTDTQYF.

V gene TRBV30 combines with J gene TRBJ2-3; TRBD1 is a possible D gene (5 bases). The germline V gene has CDR1 GTSNPN and CDR2 SVGIG (reference sequence). This CDR3 comprises 11 residues. The germline V and J ends were trimmed by 5 bases and 3 bases, with 6 bases remaining between them. The CDR3 coding sequence is TGTGCCTGGCAGGGAACAGATACGCAGTATTTT. Its protein is CAWQGTDTQYF.

This CDR3 reads CASSPMTGVFDYGYTF. In DNA form, the CDR3 reads TGTGCCAGCTCACCAATGACAGGGGTATTCGACTATGGCTACACCTTC. V and J are TRBV18 and TRBJ1-2, with 8 bases lining up with TRBD1. Germline-derived CDR1 and CDR2 are KGHSH and LQKENI. V gave up 2 bases and J gave up 3 bases; unmatched junction bases: 8. The CDR3 totals 16 residues.

The genes are TRBV4-3 and TRBJ1-5; D is ambiguous. The CDR3 sequence is 15 residues long. V was clipped by 0 bases and J by 7 bases, with 13 bases between them. CDR1 is LGHNA and CDR2 is YSLEER in the germline V gene. CDR3 DNA sequence: TGCGCCAGCAGCCAAGATGCGGGGTACGGGCAGCCCCAGCATTTT. Translated: CASSQDAGYGQPQHF.

This clone has a single count. The rearrangement uses TRBV3-1 (or the pseudogene TRBV3-2) and TRBJ2-2; the match to TRBD2 covers 13 bases. The CDR3 extends over 20 amino acids. CDR1 is LGHDT and CDR2 is YNNKEL in the germline V gene (reference sequence). Unmatched junction bases numbered 9, after V lost 0 bases and J lost 2 bases. DNA for the CDR3: TGTGCCAGCAGCCAAGATAGGAAACTAGCGGGAGGGCCAAACACCGGGGAGCTGTTTTTT. It encodes CASSQDRKLAGGPNTGELFF.

The chain recombines TRBV7-6 with TRBJ2-3, with 9 bases matching TRBD2. The length of the CDR3 is 16 residues. J gave up 4 bases and V 3 bases, and 8 bases lay outside the gene matches. The germline V gene has CDR1 SGHVS and CDR2 FNYEAQ. CDR3 in amino acids: CASSLGVAGVADTQYF. DNA for the CDR3: TGTGCCAGCAGCTTGGGAGTAGCGGGAGTCGCAGATACGCAGTATTTT.

This chain connects TRBV7-3 to TRBJ2-5, with 7 bases aligning to TRBD1. The CDR3 totals 13 residues. Per germline, CDR1 SGHTA and CDR2 FQGTGA. V lost 1 base, J lost 4 bases, and 0 bases stayed unmatched. The CDR3 DNA sequence: TGTGCCAGCAGCTTAAAGGGGGCAGAGACCCAGTACTTC. Translating it yields CASSLKGAETQYF. Full variable domain (rest looked up from reference TRBV7-3 and TRBJ2-5): GAGVSQTPSNKVTEKGKYVELRCDPISGHTALYWYRQSLGQGPEFLIYFQGTGAADDSGLPNDRFFAVRPEGSVSTLKIQRTERGDSAVYLCASSLKGAETQYFGPGTRLLVL.

This chain uses TRBV2 with TRBJ2-1; 7 positions agree with TRBD1. This CDR3 contains 13 residues. The J segment lost 2 bases and the V segment lost 10 bases, leaving 5 bases of the junction unmatched. Germline V gene data show CDR1 as SNHLY and CDR2 as FYNNEI. Written as DNA, the CDR3 is TGTGCCAATCACAGGGGTCCCTACAATGAGCAGTTCTTC. Translating it yields CANHRGPYNEQFF.

V is TRBV28 and J is TRBJ1-2; D might be TRBD1 (5 bases). Trimming took off 4 bases at V and 6 bases at J, with 12 bases between the two ends. The germline CDR1 and CDR2 sequences are MDHEN and SYDVKM. The CDR3 consists of 13 residues. CDR3 coding DNA: TGTGCCAGCAGTTCCCGGGCAGGGAATGGCTACACCTTC. The encoded protein is CASSSRAGNGYTF.

The V gene is TRBV28, the J gene TRBJ2-7, with TRBD1 matching 9 bases. Germline loops: CDR1 MDHEN, CDR2 SYDVKM. V was pared by 7 bases and J by 2 bases, with 9 bases of the junction left unmatched. The CDR3 consists of 15 residues. The CDR3 sequence: CASTPGGQGTYEQYF. The CDR3 nucleotides read TGTGCCAGCACCCCCGGGGGACAGGGAACCTACGAGCAGTACTTC.

This clone showed up just a few times. The V and J genes are TRBV15 and TRBJ1-1, with D tentatively TRBD1 (5 bases). This CDR3 has 15 amino acids. Germline V gene lookup returns CDR1 LNHNV and CDR2 YYDKDF (reference sequence). The V and J ends lost 0 bases and 1 base respectively, with 9 bases between them. CDR3 DNA sequence: TGTGCCACCAGCAGAGATGGACAATCGAACACTGAAGCTTTCTTT. Its protein product is CATSRDGQSNTEAFF.